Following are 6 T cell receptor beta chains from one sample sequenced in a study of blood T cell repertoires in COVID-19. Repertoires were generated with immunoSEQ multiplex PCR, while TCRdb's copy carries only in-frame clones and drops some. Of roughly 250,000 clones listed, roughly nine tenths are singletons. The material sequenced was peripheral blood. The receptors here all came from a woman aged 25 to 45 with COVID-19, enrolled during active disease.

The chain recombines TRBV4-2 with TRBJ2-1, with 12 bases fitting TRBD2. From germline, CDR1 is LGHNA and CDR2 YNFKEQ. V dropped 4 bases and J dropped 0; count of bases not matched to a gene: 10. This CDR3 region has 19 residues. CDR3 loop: CASSRYGLAGGPSYNEQFF. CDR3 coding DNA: TGTGCCAGCAGCCGCTACGGGCTAGCGGGGGGGCCCTCCTACAATGAGCAGTTCTTC.

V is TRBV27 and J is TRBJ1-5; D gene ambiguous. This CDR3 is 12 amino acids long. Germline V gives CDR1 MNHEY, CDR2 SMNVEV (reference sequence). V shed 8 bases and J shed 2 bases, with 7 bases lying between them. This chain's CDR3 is CASGEGNQPQHF. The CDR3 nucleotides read TGTGCCAGCGGAGAGGGCAATCAGCCCCAGCATTTT.

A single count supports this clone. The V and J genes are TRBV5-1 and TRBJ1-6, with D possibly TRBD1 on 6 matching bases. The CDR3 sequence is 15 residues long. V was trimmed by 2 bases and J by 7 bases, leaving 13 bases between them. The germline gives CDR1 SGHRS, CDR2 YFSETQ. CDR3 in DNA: TGCGCCAGCAGCTTCCCAGGGCAGGGGAATTCACCCCTCCACTTT. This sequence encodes CASSFPGQGNSPLHF.

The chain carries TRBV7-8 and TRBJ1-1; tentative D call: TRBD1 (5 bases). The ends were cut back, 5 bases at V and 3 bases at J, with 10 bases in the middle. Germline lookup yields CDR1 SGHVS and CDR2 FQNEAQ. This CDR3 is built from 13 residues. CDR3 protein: CASSPGLYTEAFF. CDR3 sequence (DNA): TGTGCCAGCAGCCCAGGGTTATACACTGAAGCTTTCTTT.

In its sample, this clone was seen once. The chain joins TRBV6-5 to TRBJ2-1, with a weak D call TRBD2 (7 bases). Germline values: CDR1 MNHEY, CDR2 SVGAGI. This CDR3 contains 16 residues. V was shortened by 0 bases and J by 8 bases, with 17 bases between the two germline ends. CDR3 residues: CASSYSRGGPGYEQFF. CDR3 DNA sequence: TGTGCCAGCAGTTACTCGAGGGGGGGGCCCGGGTATGAGCAGTTCTTC.

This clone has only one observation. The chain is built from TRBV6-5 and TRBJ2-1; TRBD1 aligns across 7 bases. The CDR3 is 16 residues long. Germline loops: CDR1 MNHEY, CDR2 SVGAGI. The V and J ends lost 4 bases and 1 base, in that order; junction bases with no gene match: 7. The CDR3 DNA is TGTGCCAGCAGTTTTTCACAGGGGTGGTCCTACAATGAGCAGTTCTTC. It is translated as CASSFSQGWSYNEQFF.